One sample yielded the 6 T cell receptor beta chains listed below, sequenced in a study of immune heterogeneity within non-small cell lung tumors. For the TCR beta CDR3, multiplex PCR with 32 V and 13 J primers performed the amplification. TCRdb independently ran MiXCR on the multiplex PCR reads; one entry per CDR3 protein. The sample contains 8,500 to 13,000 distinct CDR3 sequences, 27% of which appear only once. Genomic DNA from bulk tumor acted as the template, and around 630 ng was loaded per sample. Surgeons took several biopsies per primary tumor, spaced far apart, during surgery. Samples came from untreated patients having curative surgery for newly diagnosed non-small cell lung cancer. Sequencing was carried out using lung tumor tissue. Receptors originate from a man over 45 with non-small cell lung cancer.

Turning to this clonotype: Being one base from a much bigger clone, this may be a read error. The rearrangement uses TRBV6-2 or TRBV6-3 and TRBJ1-6, with D unresolved. The V end was cut by 8 bases, the J end by 1 base, with 12 bases between. The CDR3 extends over 15 amino acids. CDR1 MNHEY and CDR2 SVGEGT come from the germline V gene. The CDR3 here is CASGPWSSYNSPLHF. CDR3 DNA sequence: TGTGCCAGCGGTCCCTGGTCGTCCTATAATTCACCCCTCCACTTT.

The J gene is TRBJ2-5, the V gene TRBV9; maybe TRBD2 (7 bases). Germline V gene lookup returns CDR1 SGDLS and CDR2 YYNGEE. The length of the CDR3 is 14 residues. V was trimmed by 7 bases and J by 5 bases, leaving 18 bases between them. The CDR3 sequence is CASSTFGGLETQYF. CDR3 DNA: TGTGCCAGCTCGACGTTCGGGGGGCTGGAGACCCAGTACTTC.

This clonotype was detected only a few times. The chain recombines TRBV6-5 with TRBJ2-5; 7 nucleotides align to TRBD2. Germline V lookup: CDR1 MNHEY, CDR2 SVGAGI. The trim removed 0 bases at V and 4 bases at J, leaving 5 bases unmatched. The CDR3 consists of 15 residues. The chain's CDR3 is CASSYSEGGGETQYF. In nucleotides, the CDR3 is TGTGCCAGCAGTTACTCCGAGGGCGGGGGAGAGACCCAGTACTTC.

This rearrangement joins TRBV6-5 to TRBJ2-4; no firm D call. The germline V gene encodes CDR1 MNHEY and CDR2 SVGAGI. V was pared by 2 bases and J by 0 bases, with 14 bases between. The CDR3 contains 17 residues. The CDR3 sequence: CASSYLASTVAKNIQYF. Written as DNA, the CDR3 is TGTGCCAGCAGTTACCTCGCCTCAACCGTAGCCAAAAACATTCAGTACTTC.

This clonotype is medium-sized within its sample. The genes are TRBV30 and TRBJ1-5; D is perhaps TRBD1 (6 bases). V lost 3 bases and J 6 bases, leaving 18 bases between the germline ends. This CDR3 has 15 residues. Germline V lookup: CDR1 GTSNPN, CDR2 SVGIG (reference sequence). The DNA for the CDR3 is TGTGCCTGGAGCGAAGAATCCGGGACAACTCAGCCCCAGCATTTT. It is translated as CAWSEESGTTQPQHF.

There are many counts of this clonotype. The chain couples TRBV5-1 to TRBJ2-1; D may match TRBD1 or TRBD2 (5 bases each). Germline lookup yields CDR1 SGHRS and CDR2 YFSETQ. CDR3 length: 15 residues. V was cut by 4 bases and J by 0 bases, with 11 bases left in between. Here the CDR3 DNA reads TGCGCCAGCAGCCTTGGGGACCTCTCCTACAATGAGCAGTTCTTC. Protein: CASSLGDLSYNEQFF.